What follows are 3 T cell receptor beta chains derived from one specimen sequenced in a study of cytomegalovirus exposure and HLA in healthy donors. Measured with immunoSEQ multiplex PCR; TCRdb has only the in-frame clones, and not every one. The table lists some 150,000 clones, roughly nine tenths of them singletons. The sample comprised PBMCs. Receptors originate from a woman aged 18-29 years in good health and CMV-seropositive.

The chain joins TRBV30 to TRBJ1-1; D gene unclear. Deletions cut 3 bases from V and 4 bases from J, with 12 bases between. CDR1 and CDR2 (germline): GTSNPN, SVGIG (reference sequence). The CDR3 has 13 amino acids. The CDR3 DNA reads TGTGCCTGGAGACTCTCTGTTGGCACTGAAGCTTTCTTT. It translates to CAWRLSVGTEAFF.

The chain combines TRBV29-1 with TRBJ2-1; 9 bases align to TRBD2. From germline, CDR1 is SQVTM and CDR2 ANQGSEA. The J segment lost 8 bases and the V segment lost 5 bases, leaving 13 bases of the junction unmatched. The CDR3 consists of 15 residues. The CDR3 protein is CSVFSAGGPGYEQFF. CDR3 DNA: TGCAGCGTTTTTTCCGCGGGGGGGCCGGGGTATGAGCAGTTCTTC.

The chain has TRBV28 and TRBJ1-2, with 12 bases matching TRBD1. Germline loops: CDR1 MDHEN, CDR2 SYDVKM. V shed 6 bases, J shed 4 bases, and the junction held 12 bases outside the gene matches. The CDR3 is 17 residues long. DNA of the CDR3: TGTGCCAGCAGACCCCAGGGACAGGGGGCGAAAGGCTATGGCTACACCTTC. As protein: CASRPQGQGAKGYGYTF.